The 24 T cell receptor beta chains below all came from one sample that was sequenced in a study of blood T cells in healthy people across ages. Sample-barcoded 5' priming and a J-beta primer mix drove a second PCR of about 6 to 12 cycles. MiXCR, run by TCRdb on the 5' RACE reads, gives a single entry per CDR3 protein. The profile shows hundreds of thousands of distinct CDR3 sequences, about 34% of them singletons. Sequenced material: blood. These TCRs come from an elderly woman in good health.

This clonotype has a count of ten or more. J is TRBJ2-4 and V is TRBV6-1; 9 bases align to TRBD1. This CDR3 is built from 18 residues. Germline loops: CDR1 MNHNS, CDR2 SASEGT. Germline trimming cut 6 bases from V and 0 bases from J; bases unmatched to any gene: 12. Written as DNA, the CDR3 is TGTGCCAGCAGCAATGAAGGACAGGGGATGATAGCCAAAAACATTCAGTACTTC. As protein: CASSNEGQGMIAKNIQYF.

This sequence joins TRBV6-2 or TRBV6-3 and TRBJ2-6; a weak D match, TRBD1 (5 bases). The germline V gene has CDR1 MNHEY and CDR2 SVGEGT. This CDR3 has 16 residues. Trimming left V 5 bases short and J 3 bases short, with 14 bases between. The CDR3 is CASSHNRWGGANVLTF. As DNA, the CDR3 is TGTGCCAGCAGTCACAACAGGTGGGGTGGGGCCAACGTCCTGACTTTC.

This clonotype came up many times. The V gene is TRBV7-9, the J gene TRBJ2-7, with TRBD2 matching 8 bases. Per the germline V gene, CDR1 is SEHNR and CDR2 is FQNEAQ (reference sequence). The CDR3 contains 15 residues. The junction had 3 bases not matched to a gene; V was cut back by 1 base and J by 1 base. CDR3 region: CASSLDGGGSYEQYF. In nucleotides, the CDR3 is TGTGCCAGCAGCTTAGACGGGGGGGGATCCTACGAGCAGTACTTC.

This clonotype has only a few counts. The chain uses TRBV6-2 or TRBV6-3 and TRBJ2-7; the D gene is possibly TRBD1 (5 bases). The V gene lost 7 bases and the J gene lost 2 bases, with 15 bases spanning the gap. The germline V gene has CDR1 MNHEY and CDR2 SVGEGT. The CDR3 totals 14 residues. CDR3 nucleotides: TGTGCCAGCAAGAAAGGGGTAGGCGCCTACGAGCAGTACTTC. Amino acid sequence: CASKKGVGAYEQYF.

The CDR3 loop reads CASSIVNPGRGRTGELFF. In DNA form, the CDR3 reads TGTGCCAGTAGTATAGTTAACCCCGGAAGGGGCAGGACCGGGGAGCTGTTTTTT. The genes are TRBV19 and TRBJ2-2, with TRBD1 as a possible D gene (5 bases). The germline gives CDR1 LNHDA, CDR2 SQIVND (reference sequence). Trimming removed 1 base at V and 5 bases at J, with 20 bases between. The CDR3 is 18 residues long.

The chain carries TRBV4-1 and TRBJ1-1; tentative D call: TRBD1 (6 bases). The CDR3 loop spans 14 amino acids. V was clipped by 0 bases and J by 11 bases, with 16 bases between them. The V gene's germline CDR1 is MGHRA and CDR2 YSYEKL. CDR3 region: CASSQDRGGAWAFF. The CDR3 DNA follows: TGCGCCAGCAGCCAAGATAGGGGGGGGGCATGGGCTTTCTTT.

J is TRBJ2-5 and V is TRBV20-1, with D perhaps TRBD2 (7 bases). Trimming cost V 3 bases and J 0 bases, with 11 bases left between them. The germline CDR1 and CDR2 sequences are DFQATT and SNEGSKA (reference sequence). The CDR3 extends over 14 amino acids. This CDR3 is CSASRGANQETQYF. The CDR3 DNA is TGCAGTGCTAGCCGGGGGGCCAACCAAGAGACCCAGTACTTC.

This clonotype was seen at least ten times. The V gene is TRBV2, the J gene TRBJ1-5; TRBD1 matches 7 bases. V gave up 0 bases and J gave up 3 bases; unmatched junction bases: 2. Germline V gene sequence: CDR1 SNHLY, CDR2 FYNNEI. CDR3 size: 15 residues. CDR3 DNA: TGTGCCAGCAGTGAAGCGGGACAGAACAATCAGCCCCAGCATTTT. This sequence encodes CASSEAGQNNQPQHF.

CDR3: CASSLVTGTGSEKLFF. The CDR3, as DNA: TGTGCCAGCAGCTTAGTCACCGGGACAGGGAGTGAAAAACTGTTTTTT. V usage is TRBV5-6 and J usage is TRBJ1-4; TRBD1 matches at 9 bases. V was clipped by 2 bases and J by 7 bases; unmatched bases: 9. The V gene's germline CDR1 is SGHDT and CDR2 YYEEEE. CDR3 length: 16 amino acids.

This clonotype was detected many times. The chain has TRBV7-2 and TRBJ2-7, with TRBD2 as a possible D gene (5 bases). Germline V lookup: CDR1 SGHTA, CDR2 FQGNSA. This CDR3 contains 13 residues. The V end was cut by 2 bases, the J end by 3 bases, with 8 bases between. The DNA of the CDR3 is TGTGCCAGCAGCTTAACTAGTTTCTACGAGCAGTACTTC. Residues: CASSLTSFYEQYF.

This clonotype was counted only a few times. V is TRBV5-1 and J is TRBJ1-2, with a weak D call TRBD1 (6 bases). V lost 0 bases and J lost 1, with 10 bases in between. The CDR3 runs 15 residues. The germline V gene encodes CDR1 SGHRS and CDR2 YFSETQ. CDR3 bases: TGCGCCAGCAGCTTGGCCCAGGGGCGTAACTATGGCTACACCTTC. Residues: CASSLAQGRNYGYTF.

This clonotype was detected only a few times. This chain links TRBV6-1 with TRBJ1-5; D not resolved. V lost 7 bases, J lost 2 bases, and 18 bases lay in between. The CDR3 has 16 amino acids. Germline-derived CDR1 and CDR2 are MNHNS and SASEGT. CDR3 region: CASIQEGFGGNQPQHF. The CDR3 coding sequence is TGTGCCAGCATCCAAGAAGGATTTGGGGGCAATCAGCCCCAGCATTTT.

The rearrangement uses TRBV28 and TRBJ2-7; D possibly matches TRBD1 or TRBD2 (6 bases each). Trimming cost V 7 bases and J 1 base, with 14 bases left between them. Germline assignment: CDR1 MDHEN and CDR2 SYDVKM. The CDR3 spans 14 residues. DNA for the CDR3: TGTGCCAGCACGAACGGGGGCGAATCCTACGAGCAGTACTTC. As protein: CASTNGGESYEQYF.

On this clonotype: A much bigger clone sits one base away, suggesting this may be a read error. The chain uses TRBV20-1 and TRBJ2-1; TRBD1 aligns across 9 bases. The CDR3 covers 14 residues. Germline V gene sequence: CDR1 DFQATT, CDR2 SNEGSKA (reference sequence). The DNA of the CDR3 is TGCAGTGCCGAGGGACAGGGTTGGACCAATGGGCAGTTCTTC. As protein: CSAEGQGWTNGQFF.

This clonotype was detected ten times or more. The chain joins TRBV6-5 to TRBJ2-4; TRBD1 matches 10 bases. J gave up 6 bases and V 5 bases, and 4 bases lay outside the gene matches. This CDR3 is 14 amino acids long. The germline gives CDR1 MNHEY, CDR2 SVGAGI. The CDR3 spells CASSQDRGTNIQYF. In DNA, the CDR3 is TGTGCCAGCAGTCAGGACAGGGGGACAAACATTCAGTACTTC.

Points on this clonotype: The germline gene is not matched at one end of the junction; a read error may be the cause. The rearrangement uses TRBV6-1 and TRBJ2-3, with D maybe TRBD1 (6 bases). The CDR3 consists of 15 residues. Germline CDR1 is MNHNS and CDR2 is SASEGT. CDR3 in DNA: TGTGCCAGCAGTCCTTACAGGGCCTCCACAGACACGCAGTATTTT. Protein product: CASSPYRASTDTQYF.

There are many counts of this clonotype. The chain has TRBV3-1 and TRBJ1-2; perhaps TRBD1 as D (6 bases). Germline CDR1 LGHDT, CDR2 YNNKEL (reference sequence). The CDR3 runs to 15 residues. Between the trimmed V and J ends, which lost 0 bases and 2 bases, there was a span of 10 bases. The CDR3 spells CASSQDDQGNYGYTF. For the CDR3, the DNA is TGTGCCAGCAGCCAAGATGACCAGGGGAACTATGGCTACACCTTC.

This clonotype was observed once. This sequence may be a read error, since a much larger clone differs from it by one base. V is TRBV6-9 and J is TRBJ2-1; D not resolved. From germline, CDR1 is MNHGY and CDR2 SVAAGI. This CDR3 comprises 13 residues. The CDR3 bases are TGTGCCAGCAGTTATCCGGCCTACAATGAGCGGTTCTTC. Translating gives CASSYPAYNERFF.

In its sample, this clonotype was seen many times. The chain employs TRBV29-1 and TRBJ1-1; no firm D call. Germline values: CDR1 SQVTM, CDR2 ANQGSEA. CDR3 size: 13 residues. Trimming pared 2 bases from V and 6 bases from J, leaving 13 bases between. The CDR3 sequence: CSVEPRTSPEAFF. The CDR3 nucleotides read TGCAGCGTTGAACCCAGGACCTCCCCTGAAGCTTTCTTT.

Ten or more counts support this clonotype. The CDR3 is CASRAVYEQYF. For the CDR3, the DNA is TGTGCCAGCCGCGCAGTCTACGAGCAGTACTTC. The V call is TRBV6-1, the J call TRBJ2-7; no firm D call. CDR1 MNHNS and CDR2 SASEGT come from the germline V gene. This CDR3 has 11 amino acids. V was trimmed by 8 bases and J by 3 bases, leaving 8 bases between them.

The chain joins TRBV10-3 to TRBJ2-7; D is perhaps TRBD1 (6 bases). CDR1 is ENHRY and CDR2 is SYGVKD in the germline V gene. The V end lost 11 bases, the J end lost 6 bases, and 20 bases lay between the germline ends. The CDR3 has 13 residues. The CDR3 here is CAVLGTRGTEQYF. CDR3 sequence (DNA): TGTGCCGTCCTTGGGACAAGGGGAACCGAGCAGTACTTC.

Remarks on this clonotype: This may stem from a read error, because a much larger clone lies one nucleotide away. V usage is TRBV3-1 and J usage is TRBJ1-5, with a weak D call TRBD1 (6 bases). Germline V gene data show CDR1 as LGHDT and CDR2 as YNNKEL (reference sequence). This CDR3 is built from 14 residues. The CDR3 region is CVSSPRTARQPQHF. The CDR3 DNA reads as TGTGTCAGCAGCCCAAGGACAGCGCGTCAGCCCCAGCATTTT.

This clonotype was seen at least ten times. The CDR3 coding sequence is TGTGCCATCGGGTTGGGGGGGGGGAACACAGATACGCAGTATTTT. Translated, it gives CAIGLGGGNTDTQYF. The rearrangement uses TRBV10-3 and TRBJ2-3, with 7 bases aligning to TRBD2. V was pared by 8 bases and J by 2 bases, with 10 bases of the junction left unmatched. The CDR3 is 15 amino acids. The germline V gene has CDR1 ENHRY and CDR2 SYGVKD.

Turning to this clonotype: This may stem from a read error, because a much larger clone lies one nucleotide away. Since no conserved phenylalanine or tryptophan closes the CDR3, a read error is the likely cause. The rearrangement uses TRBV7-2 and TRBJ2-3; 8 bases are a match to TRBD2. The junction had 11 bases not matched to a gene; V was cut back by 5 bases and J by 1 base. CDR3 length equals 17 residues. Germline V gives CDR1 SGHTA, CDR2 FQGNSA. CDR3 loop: CASSLRTSWRGTDTQYS. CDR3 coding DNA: TGTGCCAGCAGCCTCCGGACTAGCTGGAGGGGCACAGATACGCAGTATTCT.